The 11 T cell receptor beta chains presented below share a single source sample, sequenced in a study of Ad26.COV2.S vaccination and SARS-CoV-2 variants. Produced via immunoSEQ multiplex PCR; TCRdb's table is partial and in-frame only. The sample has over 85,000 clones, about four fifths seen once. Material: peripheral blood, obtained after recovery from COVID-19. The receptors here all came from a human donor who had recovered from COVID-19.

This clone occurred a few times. DNA for the CDR3: TGTGCCAGCAGTCGTAGCGGGAGGAACTCTGGGGCCAACGTCCTGACTTTC. Its protein is CASSRSGRNSGANVLTF. The genes are TRBV6-6 and TRBJ2-6; 10 bases are shared with TRBD2. After removal of 5 bases from V and 0 bases from J, the junction contained 4 bases not matched to a gene. The CDR3 spans 17 residues. From germline, CDR1 is MNHNY and CDR2 SVGAGI (reference sequence).

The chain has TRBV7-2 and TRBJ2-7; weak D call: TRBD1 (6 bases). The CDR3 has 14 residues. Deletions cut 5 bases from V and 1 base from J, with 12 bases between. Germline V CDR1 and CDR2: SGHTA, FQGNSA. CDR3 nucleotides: TGTGCCAGCAGCACCAGGGGCAAATCCTACGAGCAGTACTTC. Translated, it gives CASSTRGKSYEQYF.

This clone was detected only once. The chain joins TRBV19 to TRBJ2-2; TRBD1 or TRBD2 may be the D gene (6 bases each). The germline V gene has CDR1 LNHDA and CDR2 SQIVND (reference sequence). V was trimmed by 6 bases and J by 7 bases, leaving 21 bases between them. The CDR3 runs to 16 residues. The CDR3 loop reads CASSWGAPLMDGELFF. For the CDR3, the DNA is TGTGCCAGTAGCTGGGGGGCTCCTCTCATGGACGGGGAGCTGTTTTTT.

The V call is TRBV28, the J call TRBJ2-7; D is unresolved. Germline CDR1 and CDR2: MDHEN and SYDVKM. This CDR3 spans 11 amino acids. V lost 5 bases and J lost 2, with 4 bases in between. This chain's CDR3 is CASSTTYEQYF. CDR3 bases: TGTGCCAGCAGTACGACCTACGAGCAGTACTTC.

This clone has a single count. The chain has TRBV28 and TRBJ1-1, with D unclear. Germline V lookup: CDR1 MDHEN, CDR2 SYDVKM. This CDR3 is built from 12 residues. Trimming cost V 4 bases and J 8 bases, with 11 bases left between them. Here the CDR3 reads CASSSIPREAFF. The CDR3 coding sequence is TGTGCCAGCAGTTCCATACCCCGGGAAGCTTTCTTT.

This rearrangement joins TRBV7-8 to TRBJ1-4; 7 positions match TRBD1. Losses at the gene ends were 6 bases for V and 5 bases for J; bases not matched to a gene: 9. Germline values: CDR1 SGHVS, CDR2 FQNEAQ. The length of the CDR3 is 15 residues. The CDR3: CASRSKQGNNEKLFF. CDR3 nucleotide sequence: TGTGCCAGCAGAAGTAAACAGGGGAACAATGAAAAACTGTTTTTT.

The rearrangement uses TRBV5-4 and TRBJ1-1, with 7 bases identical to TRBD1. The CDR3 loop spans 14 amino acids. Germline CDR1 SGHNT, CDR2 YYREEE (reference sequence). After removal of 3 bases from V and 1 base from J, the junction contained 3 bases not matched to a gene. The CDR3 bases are TGTGCCAGCAGCTCCGGACAGGCGAACACTGAAGCTTTCTTT. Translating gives CASSSGQANTEAFF.

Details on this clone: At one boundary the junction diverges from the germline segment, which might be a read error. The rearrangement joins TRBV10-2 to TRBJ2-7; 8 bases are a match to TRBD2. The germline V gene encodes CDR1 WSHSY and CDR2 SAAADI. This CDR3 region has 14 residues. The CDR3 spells CASSESTRRGLVVF. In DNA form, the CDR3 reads TGCGCCAGCAGTGAGTCGACTCGACGGGGACTAGTCGTCTTC.

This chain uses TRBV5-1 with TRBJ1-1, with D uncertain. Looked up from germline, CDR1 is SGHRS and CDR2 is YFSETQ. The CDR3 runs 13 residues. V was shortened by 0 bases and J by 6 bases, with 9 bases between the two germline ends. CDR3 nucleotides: TGCGCCAGCAGCTTGGGGATGATGGCTGAAGCTTTCTTT. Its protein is CASSLGMMAEAFF.

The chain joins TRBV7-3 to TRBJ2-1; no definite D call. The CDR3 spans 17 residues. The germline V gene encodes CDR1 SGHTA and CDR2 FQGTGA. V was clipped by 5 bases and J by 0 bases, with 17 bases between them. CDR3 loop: CASSPYPSGSSYNEQFF. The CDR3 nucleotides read TGTGCCAGCAGCCCCTACCCCTCGGGTAGCTCCTACAATGAGCAGTTCTTC.

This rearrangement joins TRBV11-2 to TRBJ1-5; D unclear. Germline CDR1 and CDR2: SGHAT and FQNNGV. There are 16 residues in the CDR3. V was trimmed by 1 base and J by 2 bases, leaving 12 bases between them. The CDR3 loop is CASSLVSGFGNQPQHF. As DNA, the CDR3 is TGTGCCAGCAGCTTAGTCTCGGGGTTTGGCAATCAGCCCCAGCATTTT.